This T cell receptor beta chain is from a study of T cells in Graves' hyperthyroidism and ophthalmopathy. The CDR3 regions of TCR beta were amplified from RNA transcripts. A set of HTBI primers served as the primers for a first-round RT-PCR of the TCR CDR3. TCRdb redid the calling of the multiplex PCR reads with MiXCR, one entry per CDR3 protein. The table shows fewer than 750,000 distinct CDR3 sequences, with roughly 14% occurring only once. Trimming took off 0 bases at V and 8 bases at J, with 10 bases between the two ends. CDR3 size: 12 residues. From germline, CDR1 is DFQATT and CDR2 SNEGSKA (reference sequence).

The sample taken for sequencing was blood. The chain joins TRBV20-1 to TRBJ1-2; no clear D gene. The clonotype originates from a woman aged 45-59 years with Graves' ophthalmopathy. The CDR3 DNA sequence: TGCAGTGCTAGAGAGGATACATTCGGCTACACCTTC. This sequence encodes CSAREDTFGYTF.